What follows describes a single T cell receptor (beta chain). Its antigen is unidentified. This specimen comes from a study of Ad26.COV2.S vaccination and SARS-CoV-2 variants. Findings of the study overall: TCR breadth and depth estimates may have understated total T cell responses. Comparable non-spike TCR breadth was observed in vaccine and placebo recipients.

Indicated treatment: 15 to 20 received Ad26.COV2.S at low or high dose, single or two shots; 5 received placebo; per-sample allocation not given. Specimen acquisition occurred on day 63 following the initial vaccine or placebo injection. Its platform was an Ad26 vector, and its expressed antigen was Wuhan-strain SARS-CoV-2 spike. Germline lookup yields CDR1 SGHTA and CDR2 FQGNSA. CDR3 size: 15 residues. Trimming stripped 1 base from V and 8 bases from J, with 15 bases between. Here immunoSEQ multiplex PCR was the method, and the copy in TCRdb shows in-frame clones only, minus some. The table records around 340,000 clones, about 88% of them present only once.

The chain combines TRBV7-2 with TRBJ2-1, with D perhaps given as TRBD1 or TRBD2 (6 bases each). The clonotype originates from a person aged 18 to 65 who received the Ad26.COV2.S COVID-19 vaccine or a placebo. The input for sequencing was peripheral blood, taken in a trial of Ad26.COV2.S vaccine versus placebo. CDR3 amino acids: CASSLEGGLRDEQFF. CDR3 bases: TGTGCCAGCAGCTTAGAGGGGGGCCTACGGGATGAGCAGTTCTTC.